This entry lists 26 T cell receptor beta chains sequenced from one sample in a study of blood T cell repertoires in COVID-19. Profiling relied on immunoSEQ multiplex PCR, and the TCRdb table lists in-frame clones only, not all of them. This table has about 50,000 clones, about nine tenths appearing once. The specimen sequenced was peripheral blood. The receptors come from a woman over 75 with COVID-19, enrolled during active disease.

A single count supports this clone. This sequence joins TRBV19 and TRBJ1-1; D ambiguous. CDR1 is LNHDA, CDR2 SQIVND, per germline (reference sequence). Trimming took off 3 bases at V and 9 bases at J, with 14 bases between the two ends. This CDR3 region has 13 residues. The CDR3 protein is CASSIGSAVKAFF. The CDR3 DNA sequence: TGTGCCAGTAGTATTGGCTCGGCGGTGAAAGCTTTCTTT. Complete variable domain (other parts from reference TRBV19 and TRBJ1-1): DGGITQSPKYLFRKEGQNVTLSCEQNLNHDAMYWYRQDPGQGLRLIYYSQIVNDFQKGDIAEGYSVSREKKESFPLTVTSAQKNPTAFYLCASSIGSAVKAFFGQGTRLTVV.

The chain carries TRBV7-3 and TRBJ1-1; D may be TRBD1 (5 bases). Germline CDR1 reads SGHTA; CDR2 reads FQGTGA. The CDR3 runs to 14 residues. V was shortened by 1 base and J by 7 bases, with 13 bases between the two germline ends. The CDR3, as DNA: TGTGCCAGCAGCTTAATGGGGGGTCTAAATGAAGCTTTCTTT. Translated: CASSLMGGLNEAFF.

This chain links TRBV19 with TRBJ2-6; 9 bases agree with TRBD1. V lost 6 bases to trimming and J lost 8 bases; unmatched junction nucleotides: 8. The CDR3 sequence is 15 residues long. The germline V gene encodes CDR1 LNHDA and CDR2 SQIVND (reference sequence). CDR3 DNA: TGTGCCAGTAGACCACCGGGACAGGGAACCAACGTCCTGACTTTC. Amino acids: CASRPPGQGTNVLTF.

The chain has TRBV6-9 and TRBJ2-7, with D perhaps matching TRBD1 (6 bases). The CDR3 length is 14 residues. The V gene lost 6 bases and the J gene lost 4 bases, with 16 bases spanning the gap. Germline V lookup: CDR1 MNHGY, CDR2 SVAAGI. The CDR3 is CASSPGTRLYEQYF. CDR3 DNA sequence: TGTGCCAGCAGCCCCGGGACAAGACTTTACGAGCAGTACTTC.

The chain links TRBV28 to TRBJ1-5; weak D call: TRBD1 (5 bases). Trimming removed 0 bases from V and 8 bases from J, with 14 bases in between. Germline V gene data show CDR1 as MDHEN and CDR2 as SYDVKM. The CDR3 runs 15 residues. CDR3 loop: CASSLWGGPVEPQHF. CDR3 nucleotide sequence: TGTGCCAGCAGTTTATGGGGGGGTCCCGTGGAGCCCCAGCATTTT.

This clone has a single count. The chain recombines TRBV19 with TRBJ1-2; TRBD1 aligns across 7 bases. The CDR3 consists of 14 residues. Trimming at V came to 4 bases and at J to 1 base, leaving 3 bases not matched to a gene. Per germline, CDR1 LNHDA and CDR2 SQIVND (reference sequence). The CDR3 nucleotides are TGTGCCAGTAGTACAAGACAGGGTAACTATGGCTACACCTTC. Its translation: CASSTRQGNYGYTF.

The chain links TRBV12-3 or TRBV12-4 to TRBJ1-2; the D gene is possibly TRBD1 (6 bases). CDR3 length: 13 amino acids. Deletions cut 1 base from V and 8 bases from J, with 11 bases between. For the CDR3, the DNA is TGTGCCAGCAGTTTAGACAGGGATAGAGGCTACACCTTC. Protein: CASSLDRDRGYTF.

This clone was recorded only once. This CDR3 is CASSRSGTGGSNEQFF. CDR3 bases: TGTGCCAGCAGCCGATCCGGGACAGGGGGTTCCAATGAGCAGTTCTTC. The genes are TRBV3-1 (or the pseudogene TRBV3-2) and TRBJ2-1; 11 positions match TRBD1. Germline CDR1 is LGHDT and CDR2 is YNNKEL (reference sequence). This CDR3 has 16 residues. Trimming took 4 bases from V and 6 from J; bases not matched to a gene: 8.

The chain carries TRBV9 and TRBJ2-2, with TRBD2 as a possible D gene (6 bases). The CDR3 is 14 residues long. The germline gives CDR1 SGDLS, CDR2 YYNGEE. V lost 4 bases and J 3 bases, leaving 10 bases between the germline ends. The CDR3 DNA reads as TGTGCCAGCAGCCTTCTAGCGTACACCGGGGAGCTGTTTTTT. Translated, it gives CASSLLAYTGELFF.

The chain joins TRBV28 to TRBJ1-2, with 10 nucleotides matching TRBD1. Per the germline V gene, CDR1 is MDHEN and CDR2 is SYDVKM. The CDR3 length is 15 residues. J was trimmed by 4 bases and V by 7 bases; bases with no gene match: 9. The CDR3 reads CASTRQGADFYGYTF. For the CDR3, the DNA is TGTGCCAGCACTCGACAGGGGGCGGATTTCTATGGCTACACCTTC.

The chain carries TRBV5-6 and TRBJ1-3; no definite D call. Germline CDR1 reads SGHDT; CDR2 reads YYEEEE. The CDR3 consists of 15 residues. Trimming took off 0 bases at V and 1 base at J, with 8 bases between the two ends. In DNA, the CDR3 is TGTGCCAGCAGCTTGGACCGGCGGTCTGGAAACACCATATATTTT. Residues: CASSLDRRSGNTIYF.

The chain employs TRBV7-2 and TRBJ2-5, with a possible D match to TRBD2 (5 bases). The germline V and J ends were trimmed by 2 bases and 4 bases, with 20 bases remaining between them. The CDR3 runs 17 residues. Germline V gives CDR1 SGHTA, CDR2 FQGNSA. The CDR3 sequence is CASSLFGISAPAETQYF. The DNA for the CDR3 is TGTGCCAGCAGCTTATTCGGGATCTCCGCGCCAGCAGAGACCCAGTACTTC.

The rearrangement uses TRBV3-1 (or the pseudogene TRBV3-2) and TRBJ2-7, with 9 nucleotides matching TRBD2. Looked up from germline, CDR1 is LGHDT and CDR2 is YNNKEL (reference sequence). V lost 2 bases to trimming and J lost 2 bases; unmatched junction nucleotides: 4. The CDR3 sequence is 15 residues long. CDR3 nucleotide sequence: TGTGCCAGCAGCCAAAATAGCGGGGGTCCCTACGAGCAGTACTTC. It specifies CASSQNSGGPYEQYF.

The CDR3 is CAIKGEGLQLSGNTIYF. CDR3 DNA: TGTGCCATCAAAGGGGAGGGCTTGCAACTCTCTGGAAACACCATATATTTT. The rearrangement links TRBV10-3 to TRBJ1-3; D possibly corresponds to TRBD1 (5 bases). CDR1 and CDR2 (germline): ENHRY, SYGVKD. Trimming cost V 7 bases and J 0 bases, with 19 bases left between them. CDR3 size: 17 residues.

CDR3 DNA sequence: TGTGCCAGCAGCTTGATCGGCACCGGGGAGCTGTTTTTT. Residues: CASSLIGTGELFF. The chain employs TRBV5-6 and TRBJ2-2; no definite D call. The germline V gene encodes CDR1 SGHDT and CDR2 YYEEEE. This CDR3 comprises 13 residues. V was cut by 1 base and J by 4 bases, with 5 bases left in between. The full variable domain, rest sourced from reference TRBV5-6 and TRBJ2-2, is DAGVTQSPTHLIKTRGQQVTLRCSPKSGHDTVSWYQQALGQGPQFIFQYYEEEERQRGNFPDRFSGHQFPNYSSELNVNALLLGDSALYLCASSLIGTGELFFGEGSRLTVL.

This sequence joins TRBV5-8 and TRBJ2-5; 14 bases line up with TRBD2. The CDR3 contains 16 residues. Germline CDR1 and CDR2: SGHTS and YDEGEE. Trimming removed 4 bases from V and 3 bases from J; junction bases left unmatched: 5. The DNA for the CDR3 is TGTGCCAGCAGCCCCGGGACTAGCGGGAGTAAAGAGACCCAGTACTTC. The encoded protein is CASSPGTSGSKETQYF.

This clone has more than one count but fewer than ten. The V and J genes are TRBV19 and TRBJ1-1; tentatively, D is TRBD1 (6 bases). Germline CDR1 and CDR2: LNHDA and SQIVND (reference sequence). The ends were cut back, 7 bases at V and 0 bases at J, with 18 bases in the middle. The CDR3 totals 16 residues. The DNA of the CDR3 is TGTGCCAGTAACCTTAAAACGGGACACCTGAACACTGAAGCTTTCTTT. This translates into CASNLKTGHLNTEAFF.

This sequence joins TRBV3-1 (or the pseudogene TRBV3-2) and TRBJ2-2; D not resolved. V lost 4 bases and J 0 bases, leaving 9 bases between the germline ends. The germline V gene has CDR1 LGHDT and CDR2 YNNKEL (reference sequence). The CDR3 has 15 residues. Here the CDR3 reads CASSRQRPNTGELFF. The DNA for the CDR3 is TGTGCCAGCAGCCGACAACGCCCGAACACCGGGGAGCTGTTTTTT.

This sequence joins TRBV7-6 and TRBJ2-2; 8 nucleotides align to TRBD2. V was clipped by 6 bases and J by 0 bases; unmatched bases: 3. The germline V gene has CDR1 SGHVS and CDR2 FNYEAQ. CDR3 length equals 15 residues. The DNA for the CDR3 is TGTGCCAGCAGGAGTAGCGGGGCGAACACCGGGGAGCTGTTTTTT. This gives the protein CASRSSGANTGELFF.

The chain carries TRBV5-1 and TRBJ1-1; the match to TRBD1 covers 8 bases. J lost 4 bases, V lost 4 bases, and 12 bases had no gene match. The V gene's germline CDR1 is SGHRS and CDR2 YFSETQ. CDR3 length: 16 amino acids. CDR3 DNA sequence: TGCGCCAGCAGCCCGCCGGGACAGGTACGGGGCACTGAAGCTTTCTTT. Protein: CASSPPGQVRGTEAFF.

V gene TRBV5-1 combines with J gene TRBJ2-7; 7 bases match TRBD2. The CDR3 has 15 residues. CDR1 and CDR2 (germline): SGHRS, YFSETQ. The J segment lost 0 bases and the V segment lost 4 bases, leaving 7 bases of the junction unmatched. The CDR3 loop is CASSRGGTTSYEQYF. CDR3 nucleotide sequence: TGCGCCAGCAGCCGAGGCGGGACTACCTCCTACGAGCAGTACTTC.

V gene TRBV6-5 combines with J gene TRBJ1-4; 8 nucleotides agree with TRBD1. The CDR3 spans 15 residues. J was trimmed by 6 bases and V by 5 bases; bases with no gene match: 8. Germline values: CDR1 MNHEY, CDR2 SVGAGI. CDR3 DNA: TGTGCCAGCAGTAGACAGGGGAGGGAACATGAAAAACTGTTTTTT. Protein sequence: CASSRQGREHEKLFF.

This clone was counted once. This sequence joins TRBV27 and TRBJ2-7; TRBD1 might be the D (6 bases). V lost 3 bases and J 2 bases, leaving 26 bases between the germline ends. Germline V gene sequence: CDR1 MNHEY, CDR2 SMNVEV (reference sequence). This CDR3 contains 19 residues. The CDR3 region has the DNA TGTGCCAGCAGTTTTTCCGGGACACTGGACTTCTGTGTCCCCTACGAGCAGTACTTC. Its translation is CASSFSGTLDFCVPYEQYF.

The gene calls are TRBV12-3 or TRBV12-4 and TRBJ2-1; 9 bases agree with TRBD2. The CDR3 contains 13 residues. V shed 6 bases and J 8 bases; nucleotides not matched to a gene: 5. The CDR3 bases are TGTGCCAGCAGGGGACTAGCAACGTATGAGCAGTTCTTC. Its protein is CASRGLATYEQFF.

The chain uses TRBV5-6 and TRBJ2-3; D is unclear. The CDR3 length is 14 residues. V dropped 3 bases and J dropped 0 bases, with 8 bases sitting between them. In germline, CDR1 is SGHDT, CDR2 YYEEEE. The CDR3 region has the DNA TGTGCCAGCAGCTATAGAATAAGCACAGATACGCAGTATTTT. Translating gives CASSYRISTDTQYF.

V and J are TRBV6-5 and TRBJ1-1; D remains ambiguous. The CDR3 covers 14 residues. CDR1 MNHEY and CDR2 SVGAGI come from the germline V gene. V gave up 0 bases and J gave up 7 bases, with 12 bases separating them. The CDR3 coding sequence is TGTGCCAGCAGTTACTCGCCCGGAACGGGTGAAGCTTTCTTT. Translating it yields CASSYSPGTGEAFF.